This TCR beta chain was recorded in a study of early T cells in non-severe SARS-CoV-2 infection. In this sample, this clonotype turned up a few times. The J segment lost 2 bases and the V segment lost 2 bases, leaving 8 bases of the junction unmatched. The CDR3 runs to 17 residues. Germline assignment: CDR1 ENHRY and CDR2 SYGVKD. TCRdb used MiXCR to reprocess the 5' RACE reads, holding one entry per CDR3 protein. This sample has 100,000 or so distinct CDR3 sequences, with about an eighth found just once. Sequencing was performed on whole blood. The chain combines TRBV10-3 with TRBJ1-1; 10 bases are shared with TRBD1. This clonotype originated in an adult who was a healthcare worker with PCR-confirmed SARS-CoV-2 infection or an uninfected control (not recorded which). The CDR3 region is CAISEPGQGTPNTEAFF. DNA for the CDR3: TGTGCCATCAGTGAGCCGGGACAGGGGACACCCAACACTGAAGCTTTCTTT.